A selection of T cell receptor beta chains follows, all from one sample in a study of OX40 agonist ivuxolimab in advanced cancers. Using immunoSEQ multiplex PCR, the repertoire was profiled, and TCRdb retains in-frame clones only, with some absent. This sample carries approximately 40,000 clones, roughly 85% of them seen once, and the ten largest clones take roughly a sixth. The source material was CD4+ or CD8+ T cells sorted from blood, sampled in a trial of the OX40 agonist ivuxolimab. These receptors were taken from an adult with an advanced solid tumor such as melanoma, head and neck, liver or kidney cancer. Both conserved end residues are trimmed from each CDR3.

v_call cdr3_length cdr3_aa
TRBV4-1 11 ASSQGVNTEAF
TRBV6-4 15 ASSEHRRGGSYNEQF
TRBV7-2 13 ASSFPGEGTYGYT
TRBV7-6 13 ASSLSGGYQETQY
TRBV4-3 14 ASSQDPAGAYNEQF
TRBV5-1 11 ASSLEGSDTQY
TRBV7-2 13 ASSSWGATMSEQF
TRBV12-5 13 ASGLGAVGRSEAF
TRBV2 12 ASSVPGENTEAF
TRBV7-8 13 ASSSRGQGGETQY
TRBV7-6 13 ASSLDSRGGGGYT
TRBV7-3 11 ASSLNWGSEAF
TRBV25-1 8 ASGGAKAF
TRBV5-6 15 ASSLAGRTQGNTEAF
TRBV30 8 AWRGGEQF
TRBV6-4 11 ASSDLFGGGYT
TRBV7-6 11 ASSLGGAYGYT
TRBV14 17 ASSQRRGLAGESLYEQY
TRBV4-3 13 ASSDYSGGYNEQF
TRBV6-5 11 ASSYSVPNEQF
TRBV25-1 15 ASSEYPPTGGSSPLH
TRBV11-2 11 ASSVAVPYEQY
TRBV19 13 ASRDLPGQGYEQY
TRBV11-2 13 ASSSPKTVQETQY
TRBV19 14 ASSMDRGRSNQPQH
TRBV27 12 ASSPRPGAPEAF
TRBV18 13 ASSPERGGHYEQY
TRBV5-6 12 ASSLPGSVYEQY
TRBV6-5 13 ASSYGAGGPYGYT
TRBV11-3 11 ASSSRDNYEQY
TRBV27 13 ASGPPDRGNYGYT
TRBV5-6 12 ASSLQGSEETQY
TRBV4-3 12 ASSQAVLGETQY
TRBV30 12 AWSWTGLRDTQY
TRBV6-4 11 ASSDDVNNEQF
TRBV6-1 13 ASFISYYSNQPQH
TRBV7-2 11 ASSLIISNTQY
TRBV4-1 12 ASSQAASYTEAF
TRBV11-3 10 ASRTSSYEQY
TRBV9 11 ASSSLGVDEQY
TRBV21-1 16 ASSKGRRASSYNSPLH
TRBV6-5 11 ASSYSVGETQY
TRBV27 13 ATRTDRAATYEQY
TRBV4-1 12 ASSQSGKGETQY
TRBV15 12 ATWAGARTDTQY
TRBV5-8 12 ASSSEKDRRPQH
TRBV7-9 12 ASSLVGSNEKLF
TRBV27 13 ASNTGTRPGDTQY
TRBV9 13 ASSVSGRARETQY